This TCR beta chain came from a study of early T cells in non-severe SARS-CoV-2 infection. Study overall: Investigators sequenced bulk RNA drawn from unsorted whole blood, and chains remained unpaired.

Molecules of cDNA were individually given unique molecular identifiers that were attached to them. TCRdb independently ran MiXCR on the 5' RACE reads; one entry per CDR3 protein. Altogether about 130,000 distinct CDR3 sequences are present, under 15% being singletons, with the ten largest covering roughly a fifth. Trimming took off 5 bases at V and 4 bases at J, with 12 bases between the two ends. Germline values: CDR1 KGHDR, CDR2 SFDVKD. CDR3 length equals 14 residues. V usage is TRBV24-1 and J usage is TRBJ2-3; D possibly corresponds to TRBD2 (5 bases). Source material: whole blood. This TCR was recovered from an adult who was a healthcare worker with PCR-confirmed SARS-CoV-2 infection or an uninfected control (not recorded which). CDR3: CATSASFGADTQYF. CDR3 coding DNA: TGTGCCACCAGTGCCTCTTTCGGGGCAGATACGCAGTATTTT.